The 6 T cell receptor beta chains presented below share a single source sample, sequenced in a study of TIL therapy for anti-PD-1-resistant metastatic lung cancer. Time point of the sample: pre-treatment sample, taken before nivolumab and TIL therapy. The immunoSEQ assay was v3. Some clones are missing from TCRdb's copy, which holds only in-frame ones; the method was immunoSEQ multiplex PCR. The sample consists of more than 55,000 clones, approximately 80% of them appearing once. The input for sequencing was blood, taken at baseline. Every receptor here comes from a person aged 30 to 80 with non-small cell lung cancer.

The chain uses TRBV5-1 and TRBJ2-7; D might be TRBD1 or TRBD2, each matching 5 bases. The CDR3 has 13 residues. Trimming took off 4 bases at V and 2 bases at J, with 10 bases between the two ends. Germline CDR1 is SGHRS and CDR2 is YFSETQ. DNA for the CDR3: TGCGCCAGCAGCCGGGACGGACCCTACGAGCAGTACTTC. Amino acids: CASSRDGPYEQYF.

CDR3 nucleotides: TGTGCCAGCAGCCAGGGACAGGGATCCTACGAGCAGTACTTC. Its protein product is CASSQGQGSYEQYF. The chain employs TRBV21-1 and TRBJ2-7; the table's D call, TRBD1, has no DNA check behind it. TRBV21-1 is given as a pseudogene. The CDR3 has 14 residues.

V usage is TRBV7-9 and J usage is TRBJ1-2; the D is unclear. CDR1 and CDR2 from the germline V gene are SEHNR and FQNEAQ (reference sequence). V lost 5 bases, J lost 0 bases, and 13 bases lay in between. The CDR3 loop spans 15 amino acids. The CDR3 DNA sequence: TGTGCCAGCAGCCGAGAGGGCCTAACTAACTATGGCTACACCTTC. Amino acids: CASSREGLTNYGYTF.

This clone has a single count. This chain connects TRBV4-2 to TRBJ1-1; D is uncertain. Trimming took off 0 bases at V and 4 bases at J, with 6 bases between the two ends. Per the germline V gene, CDR1 is LGHNA and CDR2 is YNFKEQ. The CDR3 covers 13 residues. The CDR3 protein is CASSQDDPTEAFF. The CDR3 coding sequence is TGTGCCAGCAGCCAAGATGACCCCACTGAAGCTTTCTTT.

This clone was detected a few times. The V call is TRBV13, the J call TRBJ1-3, with 7 bases that match TRBD1. CDR1 is PRHDT, CDR2 FYEKMQ, per germline (reference sequence). V trimming: 1 base; J trimming: 1 base; junction bases outside the gene matches: 4. This CDR3 spans 16 amino acids. DNA of the CDR3: TGTGCCAGCAGCTTAGACACAGGGGAGTCTGGAAACACCATATATTTT. Protein: CASSLDTGESGNTIYF.

The chain is built from TRBV6-5 and TRBJ2-2, with 7 bases lining up with TRBD2. The CDR3 runs to 15 residues. V shed 8 bases, J shed 3 bases, and the junction held 9 bases outside the gene matches. Per germline, CDR1 MNHEY and CDR2 SVGAGI. As DNA, the CDR3 is TGTGCCAGCCGGAGGGGAGGGATGGACACCGGGGAGCTGTTTTTT. Its translation is CASRRGGMDTGELFF.